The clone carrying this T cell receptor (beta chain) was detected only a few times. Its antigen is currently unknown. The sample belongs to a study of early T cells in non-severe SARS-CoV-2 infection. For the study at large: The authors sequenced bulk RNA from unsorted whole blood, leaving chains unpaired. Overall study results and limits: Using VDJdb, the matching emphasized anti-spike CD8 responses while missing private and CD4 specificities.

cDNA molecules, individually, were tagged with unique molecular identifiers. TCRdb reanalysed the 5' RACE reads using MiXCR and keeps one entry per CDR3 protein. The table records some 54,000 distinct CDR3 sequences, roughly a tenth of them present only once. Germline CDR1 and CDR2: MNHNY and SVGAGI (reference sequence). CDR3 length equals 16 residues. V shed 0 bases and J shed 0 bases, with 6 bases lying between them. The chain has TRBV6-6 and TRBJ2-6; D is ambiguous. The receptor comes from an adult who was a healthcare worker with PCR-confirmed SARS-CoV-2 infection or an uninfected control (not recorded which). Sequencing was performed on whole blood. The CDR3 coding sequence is TGTGCCAGCAGTTACTCGAGGAGCTCTGGGGCCAACGTCCTGACTTTC. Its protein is CASSYSRSSGANVLTF.